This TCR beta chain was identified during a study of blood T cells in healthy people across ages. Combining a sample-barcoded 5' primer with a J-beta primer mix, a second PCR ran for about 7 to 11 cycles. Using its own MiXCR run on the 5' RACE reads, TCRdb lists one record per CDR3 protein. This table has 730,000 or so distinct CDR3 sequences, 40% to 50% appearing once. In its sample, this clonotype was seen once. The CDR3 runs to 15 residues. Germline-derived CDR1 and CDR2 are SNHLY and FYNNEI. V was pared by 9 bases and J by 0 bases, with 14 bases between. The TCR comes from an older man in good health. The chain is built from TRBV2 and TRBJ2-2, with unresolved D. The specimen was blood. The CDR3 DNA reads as TGTGCCAGGGGGTTTGACAACTCGAACACCGGGGAGCTGTTTTTT. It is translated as CARGFDNSNTGELFF.